These 2 T cell receptor beta chains came from one sample sequenced in a study of cytomegalovirus exposure and HLA in healthy donors. The PCR contained 60 Vbeta and 13 Jbeta primers. Using immunoSEQ multiplex PCR, the repertoire was profiled, and TCRdb retains in-frame clones only, with some absent. Of 250,000 to 350,000 clones in the sample, roughly 90% were seen once. Specimen: PBMCs. The receptor source for this set is a man aged 35-49 years in good health and CMV-seropositive.

The V gene is TRBV7-3, the J gene TRBJ2-3; D remains unclear. The CDR3 spans 15 residues. The ends were cut back, 0 bases at V and 0 bases at J, with 7 bases in the middle. In germline, CDR1 is SGHTA, CDR2 FQGTGA. CDR3 loop: CASSLTHGSTDTQYF. The DNA of the CDR3 is TGTGCCAGCAGCTTAACCCACGGGAGCACAGATACGCAGTATTTT. Combining the CDR3 with reference TRBV7-3 and TRBJ2-3 gives the whole variable domain GAGVSQTPSNKVTEKGKYVELRCDPISGHTALYWYRQSLGQGPEFLIYFQGTGAADDSGLPNDRFFAVRPEGSVSTLKIQRTERGDSAVYLCASSLTHGSTDTQYFGPGTRLTVL.

The sample holds a few counts of this clone. This rearrangement joins TRBV29-1 to TRBJ2-3; a weak D match, TRBD1 (5 bases). CDR3 size: 14 residues. Trimming removed 2 bases from V and 0 bases from J, with 9 bases in between. Germline CDR1 reads SQVTM; CDR2 reads ANQGSEA. The CDR3 nucleotides read TGCAGCGTTGAAAATCAGGGTAGCACAGATACGCAGTATTTT. This sequence encodes CSVENQGSTDTQYF.